Presented here are 30 T cell receptor beta chains from one specimen sequenced in a study of blood T cells in healthy people across ages (dated by TCRdb to the mid-2010s). The protocol used for the library was 5' RACE. The sequencer was an Illumina HiSeq 2500. A second PCR of roughly 7 to 12 cycles was performed with a sample-barcoded 5' primer and a J-beta primer mix. TCRdb reprocessing: public reads trimmed at Q25 with fastp, clones called with MiXCR, in-frame beta chains kept. When rows share a CDR3 protein, they turn into one entry using the most common DNA and genes. This sample holds approximately 810,000 distinct CDR3 sequences; around 26% were observed only once. The leading ten clones occupy approximately 15% of the sample. The sequencing input was blood. Every receptor here comes from an elderly woman in good health.

This clonotype was seen repeatedly, ten times or more. The CDR3 DNA reads as TGCGCCAGCAGCTTGGCCGTCGGTAGAGAAGAAAAACTGTTTTTT. It codes for CASSLAVGREEKLFF. This sequence joins TRBV5-1 and TRBJ1-4; no firm D call. The CDR3 covers 15 residues. Per germline, CDR1 SGHRS and CDR2 YFSETQ. Between the trimmed V and J ends, which lost 0 bases and 8 bases, there was a span of 14 bases. Complete variable domain (other parts from reference TRBV5-1 and TRBJ1-4): KAGVTQTPRYLIKTRGQQVTLSCSPISGHRSVSWYQQTPGQGLQFLFEYFSETQRNKGNFPGRFSGRQFSNSRSEMNVSTLELGDSALYLCASSLAVGREEKLFFGSGTQLSVL.

The chain couples TRBV11-3 to TRBJ1-1; D is perhaps TRBD1 (6 bases). This CDR3 spans 16 amino acids. Deletions cut 3 bases from V and 3 bases from J, with 17 bases between. The germline V gene has CDR1 SGHNT and CDR2 YENEEA. The CDR3 region is CASSFTDSNPDTEAFF. CDR3 bases: TGTGCCAGCAGCTTTACGGACAGTAACCCGGACACTGAAGCTTTCTTT.

At least ten counts were recorded for this clonotype. The rearrangement joins TRBV4-2 to TRBJ1-2; D is uncertain. V lost 0 bases and J lost 2, with 10 bases in between. The germline CDR1 and CDR2 sequences are LGHNA and YNFKEQ. The CDR3 has 15 amino acids. CDR3 loop: CASSQDSFLNYGYTF. CDR3 DNA: TGTGCCAGCAGCCAAGACAGTTTTCTAAACTATGGCTACACCTTC.

In regard to this clonotype: This may come from a read error, since a much larger clone is one base off. The genes are TRBV12-3 or TRBV12-4 and TRBJ1-1; a weak D match, TRBD1 (5 bases). The CDR3 spans 14 residues. The CDR3 protein is CAGSELRVGTEAFF. The CDR3 bases are TGTGCCGGCAGTGAGCTCAGGGTGGGAACTGAAGCTTTCTTT.

The rearrangement links TRBV7-2 to TRBJ2-1; 10 nucleotides match TRBD2. J lost 2 bases, V lost 6 bases, and 4 bases had no gene match. The CDR3 runs to 15 residues. Germline V gene data show CDR1 as SGHTA and CDR2 as FQGNSA. The CDR3 protein is CASRVSGGAYNEQFF. CDR3 sequence (DNA): TGTGCCAGCAGGGTCAGCGGGGGGGCCTACAATGAGCAGTTCTTC.

CDR3 region: CAISPLGDTQYF. CDR3 nucleotides: TGTGCCATCAGTCCTCTCGGGGATACGCAGTATTTT. This chain uses TRBV10-3 with TRBJ2-3; D gene unclear. V lost 5 bases and J lost 6, with 9 bases in between. The germline V gene has CDR1 ENHRY and CDR2 SYGVKD. The CDR3 loop spans 12 amino acids.

On this clonotype: It may be a read error: a sequence one base away is much more abundant. The CDR3 DNA reads TGTGCCGGCAGTTACCTGGGGACGAACACTGAAGCTTTCTTT. This gives the protein CAGSYLGTNTEAFF. The chain is built from TRBV6-2 or TRBV6-3 and TRBJ1-1; D may be TRBD1 (5 bases). Germline values: CDR1 MNHEY, CDR2 SVGEGT. The CDR3 is 14 residues long.

This CDR3 reads CSARDPGLLYNEQFF. CDR3 coding DNA: TGCAGTGCTAGAGACCCGGGACTCCTATACAATGAGCAGTTCTTC. The chain recombines TRBV20-1 with TRBJ2-1; D possibly corresponds to TRBD2 (6 bases). V lost 0 bases and J 4 bases, leaving 13 bases between the germline ends. Per the germline V gene, CDR1 is DFQATT and CDR2 is SNEGSKA (reference sequence). The CDR3 runs to 15 residues.

This clonotype was observed a few times. The chain employs TRBV12-3 or TRBV12-4 and TRBJ1-5; TRBD1 is a possible D gene (5 bases). This CDR3 region has 15 residues. The ends were cut back, 3 bases at V and 3 bases at J, with 12 bases in the middle. CDR3 protein: CASSFLGTDNQPQHF. CDR3 nucleotide sequence: TGTGCCAGCAGTTTCCTCGGGACTGACAATCAGCCCCAGCATTTT.

This clonotype appeared a single time. The V call is TRBV30, the J call TRBJ1-1, with D possibly TRBD1 on 6 matching bases. The germline V gene has CDR1 GTSNPN and CDR2 SVGIG (reference sequence). V dropped 1 base and J dropped 7 bases, with 13 bases sitting between them. The CDR3 is made up of 13 amino acids. CDR3 sequence reads: CAWSGGGPSEAFF. For the CDR3, the DNA is TGTGCCTGGAGTGGAGGGGGGCCCAGTGAAGCTTTCTTT.

This clonotype was seen only a few times. V is TRBV20-1 and J is TRBJ2-2; D not resolved. This CDR3 spans 12 amino acids. Germline CDR1 is DFQATT and CDR2 is SNEGSKA (reference sequence). V was shortened by 5 bases and J by 8 bases, with 12 bases between the two germline ends. This chain's CDR3 is CSAPIPRGELFF. Written as DNA, the CDR3 is TGCAGTGCTCCAATACCCCGGGGGGAGCTGTTTTTT.

This clonotype appeared a few times. The chain employs TRBV6-5 and TRBJ1-4; possible D gene TRBD1, 6 bases. Germline CDR1 is MNHEY and CDR2 is SVGAGI. V was trimmed by 8 bases and J by 3 bases, leaving 13 bases between them. The CDR3 is 14 amino acids. Here the CDR3 DNA reads TGTGCCAGCCACCCGGGACACTCTAATGAAAAACTGTTTTTT. It translates to CASHPGHSNEKLFF.

This clonotype was picked up many times. Just one base apart from a much larger clone, this may be a read error. The chain couples TRBV12-3 or TRBV12-4 to TRBJ2-1; 7 positions agree with TRBD1. The DNA end lines up better with TRBJ2-7; the J call may be wrong. The CDR3 has 13 residues. The CDR3 region is CASSRDSYNEQYF. The CDR3 coding sequence is TGTGCCAGCAGCCGGGACAGCTACAATGAGCAGTACTTC.

The chain employs TRBV27 and TRBJ2-7; D may be TRBD1 (5 bases). CDR3 length equals 13 residues. The germline CDR1 and CDR2 sequences are MNHEY and SMNVEV (reference sequence). V gave up 3 bases and J gave up 6 bases, with 12 bases separating them. As DNA, the CDR3 is TGTGCCAGCAGTTTTACTGTCCAGGGCGAGCAGTACTTC. Translation gives CASSFTVQGEQYF.

This clonotype has just a few counts. The chain links TRBV5-1 to TRBJ1-1; tentative D call: TRBD1 (6 bases). The CDR3 has 14 amino acids. The V gene's germline CDR1 is SGHRS and CDR2 YFSETQ. V was cut by 6 bases and J by 4 bases, with 16 bases left in between. CDR3 in DNA: TGCGCCAGCACAGGTTCAGGGGCCGCCACTGAAGCTTTCTTT. It codes for CASTGSGAATEAFF.

V gene TRBV6-4 combines with J gene TRBJ2-1, with D uncertain. Germline values: CDR1 MRHNA, CDR2 SNTAGT. The ends were cut back, 0 bases at V and 7 bases at J, with 7 bases in the middle. The CDR3 length is 13 residues. The CDR3 sequence is CASSDSVGNEQFF. The CDR3 nucleotides read TGTGCCAGCAGTGACTCGGTGGGGAATGAGCAGTTCTTC.

A few counts support this clonotype. The rearrangement links TRBV18 to TRBJ2-6; D may be TRBD2 (5 bases). Between the trimmed V and J ends, which lost 6 bases and 1 base, there was a span of 19 bases. The CDR3 runs 18 residues. Germline CDR1 is KGHSH and CDR2 is LQKENI. CDR3 sequence reads: CASSPPSGMVSGANVLTF. DNA for the CDR3: TGTGCCAGCTCCCCCCCCTCGGGGATGGTGTCTGGGGCCAACGTCCTGACTTTC.

This clonotype was observed a handful of times. J is TRBJ1-2 and V is TRBV20-1, with D perhaps matching TRBD1 (6 bases). Germline V gives CDR1 DFQATT, CDR2 SNEGSKA (reference sequence). The CDR3 runs 13 residues. V lost 3 bases, J lost 8 bases, and 16 bases lay in between. In DNA form, the CDR3 reads TGCAGTGCTAGTACACAGGGCACTCACGGCTACACCTTC. Its protein product is CSASTQGTHGYTF.

Only a few counts were recorded for this clonotype. Possible read error: a much larger clone is one base away. The chain recombines TRBV18 with TRBJ2-1; TRBD1 matches at 9 bases. CDR1 and CDR2 (germline): KGHSH, LQKENI. The CDR3 totals 15 residues. DNA of the CDR3: TGTGCCAACTCACGTCAAGGACAGGGGATCGATGAGCAGTTCTTC. This encodes CANSRQGQGIDEQFF.

The table lists this clonotype with many counts. The chain links TRBV10-3 to TRBJ2-7, with 9 bases aligning to TRBD1. Germline V gene sequence: CDR1 ENHRY, CDR2 SYGVKD. CDR3 length equals 12 residues. The junction had 3 bases not matched to a gene; V was cut back by 10 bases and J by 2 bases. The DNA of the CDR3 is TGTGCCACGGGGACAGGGACCTACGAGCAGTACTTC. Protein product: CATGTGTYEQYF.

A note on this clonotype: A much larger clone differs by one base, so this may be a read error. The chain couples TRBV20-1 to TRBJ1-2, with TRBD1 as a possible D gene (5 bases). From germline, CDR1 is DFQATT and CDR2 SNEGSKA (reference sequence). With 5 bases removed from V and 2 bases from J, the gap between germline ends came to 12 bases. This CDR3 comprises 13 residues. This chain's CDR3 is CSAGGRGNYGYTF. The CDR3 coding sequence is TGCAGTGCTGGGGGACGGGGGAACTATGGCTACACCTTC.

This clonotype was seen repeatedly, ten times or more. V gene TRBV15 combines with J gene TRBJ2-7, with 10 bases matching TRBD2. The V segment lost 4 bases and the J segment 0 bases; nucleotides outside the gene matches: 6. Germline V gene lookup returns CDR1 LNHNV and CDR2 YYDKDF (reference sequence). The CDR3 is 16 amino acids. This CDR3 reads CATSNLAGVYSYEQYF. CDR3 DNA sequence: TGTGCCACCAGCAACCTAGCGGGGGTCTACTCCTACGAGCAGTACTTC.

This clonotype occurred many times. V usage is TRBV5-5 and J usage is TRBJ2-1; D gene ambiguous. In germline, CDR1 is SGHKS, CDR2 YYEKEE (reference sequence). Trimming took off 3 bases at V and 10 bases at J, with 14 bases between the two ends. The CDR3 runs to 13 residues. The CDR3 sequence is CASSSAALGEQFF. In nucleotides, the CDR3 is TGTGCCAGCAGCTCCGCCGCATTAGGGGAGCAGTTCTTC.

This clonotype was detected ten times or more. The chain links TRBV20-1 to TRBJ1-5; D is undetermined. Between the trimmed V and J ends, which lost 6 bases and 4 bases, there was a span of 19 bases. Germline V gives CDR1 DFQATT, CDR2 SNEGSKA (reference sequence). The CDR3 runs to 15 residues. The CDR3 loop is CSAKRAGGRNQPQHF. DNA for the CDR3: TGCAGTGCAAAGAGGGCAGGTGGAAGGAATCAGCCCCAGCATTTT.

The table lists this clonotype with a few counts. Just one base apart from a much larger clone, this may be a read error. The CDR3 coding sequence is TGTGCCAGCAGCGTCGGGACAGGGGTGTACAATGAGCAGTACTTC. It specifies CASSVGTGVYNEQYF. The chain recombines TRBV9 with TRBJ2-1; 10 nucleotides match TRBD1. The DNA end is a closer match to TRBJ2-7, so the J assignment may be wrong. The CDR3 has 15 residues. The germline V gene has CDR1 SGDLS and CDR2 YYNGEE.

J is TRBJ2-3 and V is TRBV12-3 or TRBV12-4, with D possibly matching TRBD2 (6 bases). The germline V and J ends were trimmed by 8 bases and 2 bases, with 20 bases remaining between them. CDR3 size: 16 residues. The DNA for the CDR3 is TGTGCCAGCCCTCCGGCGGGGAGGTTCCTCACAGATACGCAGTATTTT. Its protein is CASPPAGRFLTDTQYF.

The chain recombines TRBV4-1 with TRBJ1-3, with 10 bases fitting TRBD1. This CDR3 spans 17 amino acids. Germline trimming cut 0 bases from V and 6 bases from J; bases unmatched to any gene: 8. Germline V gives CDR1 MGHRA, CDR2 YSYEKL. The CDR3: CASSQDLSGQGSNTIYF. DNA for the CDR3: TGCGCCAGCAGCCAAGACCTATCGGGACAGGGGTCAAACACCATATATTTT.

This clonotype was recorded a few times. The chain couples TRBV30 to TRBJ2-5, with 11 nucleotides matching TRBD1. Germline assignment: CDR1 GTSNPN and CDR2 SVGIG (reference sequence). V gave up 7 bases and J gave up 5 bases; unmatched junction bases: 6. CDR3 length: 13 residues. This CDR3 is CAYGQGAGETQYF. The CDR3 nucleotides are TGTGCCTACGGACAGGGGGCTGGGGAGACCCAGTACTTC.

This clonotype has more than one count but fewer than ten. The V call is TRBV6-2 or TRBV6-3, the J call TRBJ2-2; 8 bases match TRBD1. Germline V gives CDR1 MNHEY, CDR2 SVGEGT. The CDR3 runs to 18 residues. V was clipped by 0 bases and J by 0 bases; unmatched bases: 6. CDR3 coding DNA: TGTGCCAGCAGTTACTCGAAAGGACAGGGACCGAACACCGGGGAGCTGTTTTTT. Amino acid sequence: CASSYSKGQGPNTGELFF.

This clonotype was observed many times. This chain joins TRBV7-2 and TRBJ2-7; D may be TRBD2 (7 bases). V lost 7 bases to trimming and J lost 0 bases, with 22 bases between them. This CDR3 comprises 17 residues. In germline, CDR1 is SGHTA, CDR2 FQGNSA. The CDR3 DNA reads TGTGCCAGCACTATAAGAGGGGGGGCCAGGAGCTCCTACGAGCAGTACTTC. Translation: CASTIRGGARSSYEQYF.